The present entry profiles one TCR beta chain with its context. Its antigen is undetermined. The CDR3 is made up of 17 amino acids. Germline CDR1 is SGHAT and CDR2 is FQNNGV. Trimming cost V 4 bases and J 6 bases, with 24 bases left between them. The data stem from a study of T cell responses to AZD1222 COVID-19 vaccine. Points from the study as a whole: White British people made up most donors, females outnumbered males, and clonal diversity was possibly underestimated. Repertoires were obtained solely post-peak T cell response.

Repertoires were generated with immunoSEQ multiplex PCR, while TCRdb's copy carries only in-frame clones and drops some. The table includes 110,000 to 150,000 clones, approximately 90% detected once. The clonotype was recovered from an adult in good health. Sequences were derived from peripheral blood, sampled on day 0 of AZD1222 vaccination. V gene TRBV11-2 combines with J gene TRBJ1-1, with TRBD1 as a possible D gene (5 bases). This CDR3 is CASSSKTANWGNAEAFF. CDR3 coding DNA: TGTGCCAGCAGCTCAAAGACAGCGAATTGGGGAAACGCTGAAGCTTTCTTT.